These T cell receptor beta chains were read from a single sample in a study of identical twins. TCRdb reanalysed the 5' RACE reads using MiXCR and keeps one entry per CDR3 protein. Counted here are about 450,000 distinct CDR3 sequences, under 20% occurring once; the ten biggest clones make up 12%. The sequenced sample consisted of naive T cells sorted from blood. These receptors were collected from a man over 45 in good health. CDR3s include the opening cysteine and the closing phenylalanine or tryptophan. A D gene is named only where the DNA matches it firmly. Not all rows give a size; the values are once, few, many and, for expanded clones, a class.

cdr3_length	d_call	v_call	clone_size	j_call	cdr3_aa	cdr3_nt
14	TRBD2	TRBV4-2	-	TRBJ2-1	CASSSTSGDNEQFF	TGTGCCAGCAGCTCGACTAGCGGGGACAATGAGCAGTTCTTC
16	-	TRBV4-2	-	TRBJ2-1	CASSPTGQQYYNEQFF	TGTGCCAGCAGCCCCACGGGACAACAGTACTACAATGAGCAGTTCTTC
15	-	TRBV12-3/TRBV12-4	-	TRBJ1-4	CASSFRSGAEEKLFF	TGTGCCAGCAGTTTTCGCTCGGGGGCAGAGGAAAAACTGTTTTTT
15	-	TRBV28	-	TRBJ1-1	CASTQFMGLDTEAFF	TGTGCCAGCACCCAGTTTATGGGGCTTGACACTGAAGCTTTCTTT
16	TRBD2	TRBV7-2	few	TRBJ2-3	CASSLEKWTSGYTQYF	TGTGCCAGCAGCTTAGAAAAGTGGACTAGCGGGTATACGCAGTATTTT
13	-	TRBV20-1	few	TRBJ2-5	CSASKQNQETQYF	TGCAGTGCTAGCAAGCAGAACCAAGAGACCCAGTACTTC
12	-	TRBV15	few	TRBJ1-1	CATSRVYTEAFF	TGTGCCACCAGCAGAGTATACACTGAAGCTTTCTTT
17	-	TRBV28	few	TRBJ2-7	CASSPSLYRGAAAEQYF	TGTGCCAGCAGCCCTTCCTTGTACCGGGGGGCAGCAGCCGAGCAGTACTTC
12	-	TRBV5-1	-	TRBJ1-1	CASRTLNTEAFF	TGCGCCAGCAGGACTTTGAACACTGAAGCTTTCTTT
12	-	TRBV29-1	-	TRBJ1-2	CSVAWGAKGYTF	TGCAGCGTTGCGTGGGGGGCTAAAGGCTACACCTTC
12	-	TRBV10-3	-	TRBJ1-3	CATSDSGNTIYF	TGTGCCACTTCGGACAGTGGAAACACCATATATTTT
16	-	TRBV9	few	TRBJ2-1	CASSASTGIEYNEQFF	TGTGCCAGCAGCGCGTCTACCGGGATAGAATACAATGAGCAGTTCTTC
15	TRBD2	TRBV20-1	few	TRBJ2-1	CSARPIAGRYNEQFF	TGCAGTGCTAGGCCCATAGCGGGACGCTACAATGAGCAGTTCTTC
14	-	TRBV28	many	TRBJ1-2	CASRVSDRSRGYTF	TGTGCCAGCAGGGTTTCGGACCGCTCTCGTGGCTACACCTTC
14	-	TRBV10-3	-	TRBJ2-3	CAISEVSYTDTQYF	TGTGCCATCAGTGAGGTCTCCTACACAGATACGCAGTATTTT
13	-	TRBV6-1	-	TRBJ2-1	CASSSPGSSEQFF	TGTGCCAGCAGCTCGCCGGGGTCGAGTGAGCAGTTCTTC
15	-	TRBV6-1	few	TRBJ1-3	CASSRGASSGNTIYF	TGTGCCAGCAGCCGAGGGGCTAGCTCTGGAAACACCATATATTTT
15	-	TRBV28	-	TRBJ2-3	CASSNPGTTSDTQYF	TGTGCCAGCAGTAATCCCGGGACAACTTCAGATACGCAGTATTTT
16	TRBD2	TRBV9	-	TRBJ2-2	CASSRGRTSGTGELFF	TGTGCCAGCAGCAGGGGTAGGACTAGCGGGACCGGGGAGCTGTTTTTT
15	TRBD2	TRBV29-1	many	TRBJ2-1	CSVEDLAGGHNEQFF	TGCAGCGTTGAAGATCTAGCGGGAGGTCACAATGAGCAGTTCTTC
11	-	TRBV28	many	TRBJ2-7	CASSPHYEQYF	TGTGCCAGCAGCCCTCACTACGAGCAGTACTTC
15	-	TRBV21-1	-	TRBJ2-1	CASRAGTGAYNEQFF	TGTGCCAGCAGGGCCGGGACAGGGGCCTACAATGAGCAGTTCTTC
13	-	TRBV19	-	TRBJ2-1	CASTADSYNEQFF	TGTGCCTCCACAGCGGACTCCTACAATGAGCAGTTCTTC
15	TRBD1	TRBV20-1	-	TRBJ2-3	CSAPLRGYSTDTQYF	TGCAGTGCTCCCCTCAGGGGGTACAGCACAGATACGCAGTATTTT
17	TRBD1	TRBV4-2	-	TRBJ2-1	CASSQGVADRGGYEQFF	TGTGCCAGCAGCCAAGGGGTCGCTGACAGGGGGGGATATGAGCAGTTCTTC
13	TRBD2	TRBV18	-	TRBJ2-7	CASSRLAGPEQYF	TGTGCCAGCTCACGACTAGCGGGTCCCGAGCAGTACTTC
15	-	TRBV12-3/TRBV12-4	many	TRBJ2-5	CASSHWTGGEETQYF	TGTGCCAGCAGTCACTGGACAGGCGGGGAGGAGACCCAGTACTTC